The rows below give T cell receptor beta chains drawn from one sample of a study of T cell responses to AZD1222 COVID-19 vaccine. Profiled with immunoSEQ multiplex PCR; TCRdb holds only in-frame clones, not every one. The table shows approximately 110,000 clones, with roughly 90% occurring only once. The sequenced sample was peripheral blood, obtained 28 days after the second AZD1222 dose. Every receptor here comes from an adult who received the AZD1222 COVID-19 vaccine. CDR3s include the opening cysteine and the closing phenylalanine or tryptophan. Fields, in order: V gene, J gene, clone size, D gene, CDR3 protein, CDR3 DNA. The D gene is left open where the match is weak. For some rows the clone size is stated as once, few or many, or as a class when expanded; others skip it.

>TRBV5-5|TRBJ2-5|.|TRBD2
CASSLGLAETQYF
TGTGCCAGCAGCTTAGGACTAGCGGAGACCCAGTACTTC
>TRBV14|TRBJ2-7|once|.
CASSQDWGEQYF
TGTGCCAGCAGCCAAGATTGGGGCGAGCAGTACTTC
>TRBV5-1|TRBJ1-2|.|.
CASSLAPRYYGYTF
TGCGCCAGCAGCTTGGCCCCCAGATACTATGGCTACACCTTC
>TRBV11-1|TRBJ2-1|.|.
CASSFPESDEQFF
TGTGCCAGCAGCTTTCCGGAGAGTGATGAGCAGTTCTTC
>TRBV28|TRBJ2-7|.|TRBD2
CASSLGGDEQYF
TGTGCCAGCAGTTTAGGGGGGGATGAGCAGTACTTC
>TRBV6-6|TRBJ1-6|.|.
CASRTDGDSPLHF
TGTGCCAGCAGGACGGACGGGGATTCACCCCTCCACTTT
>TRBV2|TRBJ2-3|.|TRBD2
CASSMGGLAGRTDTQYF
TGTGCCAGCAGTATGGGGGGACTAGCGGGACGCACAGATACGCAGTATTTT
>TRBV5-5|TRBJ2-3|.|TRBD2
CASSSAGLLVDTQYF
TGTGCCAGCAGCTCCGCGGGACTACTGGTCGATACGCAGTATTTT
>TRBV28|TRBJ1-1|few|.
CASSRSRRTEAFF
TGTGCCAGCAGTAGGTCCAGAAGAACTGAAGCTTTCTTT
>TRBV23-1|TRBJ1-5|.|.
CASSQSAGEGNQPQHF
TGCGCCAGCAGTCAATCGGCAGGGGAGGGTAACCAGCCCCAGCATTTT
>TRBV18|TRBJ1-1|.|.
CASSSRLGQMNTEAFF
TGTGCCAGCTCATCCCGCCTCGGACAGATGAACACTGAAGCTTTCTTT
>TRBV12-2|TRBJ2-3|.|.
CASRSPDRGRDTQYF
TGTGCAAGTCGCTCCCCGGACAGGGGGCGTGATACGCAGTATTTT
>TRBV9|TRBJ1-4|once|TRBD1
CASSVGGQDGKLFF
TGTGCCAGCAGCGTAGGTGGACAGGATGGGAAACTGTTTTTT
>TRBV27|TRBJ2-7|once|TRBD2
CASYSRGGYEQYF
TGTGCCAGCTACTCGCGGGGGGGCTACGAGCAGTACTTC
>TRBV5-1|TRBJ2-5|.|TRBD1
CASSPGTGGSFSSKETQYF
TGCGCCAGCAGCCCCGGGACAGGGGGCTCCTTCTCCTCCAAAGAGACCCAGTACTTC
>TRBV5-4|TRBJ1-1|.|.
CASSTVTGHLNTEAFF
TGTGCCAGCAGCACGGTCACTGGACATCTGAACACTGAAGCTTTCTTT
>TRBV4-1|TRBJ2-7|.|TRBD2
CASSQGGLAGDPYEQYF
TGCGCCAGCAGCCAGGGGGGACTAGCGGGAGACCCCTACGAGCAGTACTTC
>TRBV5-5|TRBJ1-2|once|.
CASSLQQQPWAYGYTF
TGTGCCAGCAGCTTGCAACAGCAGCCTTGGGCCTATGGCTACACCTTC
>TRBV2|TRBJ2-3|.|TRBD1
CASSPLGQGFGYF
TGTGCCAGCAGCCCTCTGGGACAGGGTTTTGGGTATTTT
>TRBV19|TRBJ1-1|.|.
CASSMGGHLNTEAFF
TGTGCCAGTAGTATGGGGGGACACTTGAACACTGAAGCTTTCTTT
>TRBV28|TRBJ2-7|.|.
CASSFLLRLDESSYEQYF
TGTGCCAGCAGTTTCCTACTCCGACTAGACGAAAGCTCCTACGAGCAGTACTTC
>TRBV5-4|TRBJ2-7|.|TRBD2
CASSPPGLAGTYEQYF
TGTGCCAGCAGCCCCCCCGGACTAGCGGGCACCTACGAGCAGTACTTC
>TRBV28|TRBJ1-2|.|.
CASSLNLAVGYGYTF
TGTGCCAGCAGCCTCAATTTGGCGGTAGGCTATGGCTACACCTTC
>TRBV11-3|TRBJ2-2|.|.
CASSIRTNTGELFF
TGTGCCAGCAGCATACGGACGAACACCGGGGAGCTGTTTTTT
>TRBV15|TRBJ2-3|.|.
CATSRDLDTQYF
TGTGCCACCAGCAGAGATTTGGATACGCAGTATTTT